This entry is about one T cell receptor beta chain. The clone's antigen remains unknown. No base qualities exist here, and no much larger clone lies one base off it. The sample belongs to a study of cytomegalovirus exposure and HLA in healthy donors (dated by TCRdb to the late 2010s). In the study overall: The 666 repertoires of the first cohort and the 120 or so validation repertoires were produced on the same platform, according to a later analysis. High-throughput TCR immunosequencing, statistical association of individual TCRs with disease status, and machine learning were combined to predict cytomegalovirus infection status. The study aimed to test whether signatures of past pathogen exposure could be identified by cataloging public T cell receptors. In addition to the first cohort of approximately 650 subjects, a separate validation cohort of 120 different subjects was used. The research as a whole found: In the study, 150 to 200 TCR beta chains were listed as associated with cytomegalovirus. Most TCR sequences were seen in very few donors, while some public TCRs were found in many individuals. A later analysis found that TCRs clustered in the first cohort also tended to co-occur in the 95 to 150 validation repertoires, with 94% of cluster scores above 0. Three of the identified cytomegalovirus-associated TCR beta chains were confirmed in vitro to be specific for cytomegalovirus antigens. The classifier was reported to diagnose cytomegalovirus status with high specificity and sensitivity in both the original and validation cohorts. The validation cohort had no HLA typing available for a later analysis, so co-occurrence within that cohort was assessed over all 120 or so repertoires. According to the authors, the approach could potentially be generalized to other disease states and immunological phenotypes.

From the cysteine up to the phenylalanine, the CDR3 has a length of 17 residues. Only the CDR3 DNA stays, 51 bases, in frame from base 1. Relative to germline, V is missing 0 bases and J is missing 3 bases, with 8 bases of the junction outside any gene match. CDR1 is given as MGHDK and CDR2 as SYGVNS, both from the germline V gene. Library construction relied on the immunoSEQ multiplex PCR assay. In the paper's pipeline: A statistical classification framework was built to diagnose cytomegalovirus status from the catalog of TCR beta chain sequences. The table comes from immuneACCESS by way of TCRdb, which keeps in-frame sequences with V and J called. Part of the clones is missing from these tables; in studies checked, under half for an unresolved V gene and the rest for unknown reasons. V and J calls and clone size are copied from that table; D and trimming were computed from the DNA. The sample includes 150,000 to 170,000 clones, with 86% observed a single time. Jointly, the top ten make up approximately 2% of the sample.

Donors formed part of the validation cohort, which comprised over a hundred subjects and was distinct from the first cohort of 670 or so subjects. This chain is built from TRBV25-1 and TRBJ1-1, and 9 junctional nucleotides match TRBD1. The source is a human donor in good health. The material sequenced was PBMCs. The CDR3 region has the sequence CASSEYTGTGFYTEAFF. The bases read TGTGCCAGCAGTGAATATACCGGGACAGGGTTCTACACTGAAGCTTTCTTT.